This T cell receptor beta chain was sequenced for a study of cytomegalovirus exposure and HLA in healthy donors. Broader study findings: Cytomegalovirus association was listed for under 200 TCR beta chains. Cytomegalovirus status was reportedly diagnosed by the classifier with high specificity and sensitivity.

Here immunoSEQ multiplex PCR was the method, and the copy in TCRdb shows in-frame clones only, minus some. The table has 280,000 or so clones, approximately 87% seen once. In regard to this clone: Antigen: not known.

CDR1 and CDR2 from the germline V gene are SGHVS and FNYEAQ. The V segment lost 1 base and the J segment 2 bases; nucleotides outside the gene matches: 5. The CDR3 has 16 residues. The sample taken for sequencing was PBMCs. V is TRBV7-6 and J is TRBJ2-7, with 10 bases identical to TRBD1. The clonotype was recovered from a woman aged 18-29 years in good health and CMV-seronegative. CDR3 bases: TGTGCCAGCAGCTTAGTAGGGGACAGGGGCGCCTACGAGCAGTACTTC. It yields the protein CASSLVGDRGAYEQYF.